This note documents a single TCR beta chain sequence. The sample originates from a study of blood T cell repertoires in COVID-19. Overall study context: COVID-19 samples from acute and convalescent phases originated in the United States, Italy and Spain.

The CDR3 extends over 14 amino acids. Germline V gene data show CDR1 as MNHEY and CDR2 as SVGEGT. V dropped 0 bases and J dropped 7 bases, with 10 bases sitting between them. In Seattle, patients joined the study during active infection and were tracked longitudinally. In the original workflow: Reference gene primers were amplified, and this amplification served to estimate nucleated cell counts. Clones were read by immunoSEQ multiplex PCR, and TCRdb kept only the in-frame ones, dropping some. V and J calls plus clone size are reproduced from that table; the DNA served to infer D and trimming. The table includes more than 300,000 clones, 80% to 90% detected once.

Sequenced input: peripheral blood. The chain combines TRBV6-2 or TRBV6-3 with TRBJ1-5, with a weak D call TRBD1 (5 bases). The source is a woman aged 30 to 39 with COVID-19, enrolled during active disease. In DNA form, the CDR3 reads TGTGCCAGCAGTTACTCGGGAGGGACCCAGCCCCAGCATTTT. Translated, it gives CASSYSGGTQPQHF.